This T cell receptor beta chain was sequenced during a study of T cell changes during pregnancy in multiple sclerosis. Trimming pared 5 bases from V and 0 bases from J, leaving 17 bases between. This CDR3 comprises 16 residues. CDR1 and CDR2 from the germline V gene are MDHEN and SYDVKM. Only in-frame clones appear in the TCRdb table, and some are missing; sequencing was by immunoSEQ multiplex PCR. The profile shows about 67,000 clones, 80% to 95% of them singletons. Specimen: peripheral blood, collected in the first trimester of pregnancy. The sequence derives from a female donor in good health, enrolled as a control in a pregnancy study. V gene TRBV28 combines with J gene TRBJ2-7; perhaps TRBD1 as D (8 bases). The CDR3 here is CASSTIQGGNSYEQYF. CDR3 nucleotides: TGTGCCAGCAGTACGATACAGGGGGGGAACTCCTACGAGCAGTACTTC.